Following are 14 T cell receptor beta chains from one sample sequenced in a study. TCRdb re-analysed the 5' RACE reads in MiXCR, keeping a single row per CDR3 protein. The table lists roughly 56,000 distinct CDR3 sequences, roughly 30% of them singletons. Input material: tumor-infiltrating naive CD4+ T cells sorted from the breast tumor. Described subset: naive CD4+ T cells, CD4+CD45RA+CD25-. These receptors were taken from a female donor with breast cancer.

The V and J genes are TRBV12-3 or TRBV12-4 and TRBJ2-4; no reliable D call. V lost 3 bases and J 0 bases, leaving 3 bases between the germline ends. The CDR3 consists of 13 residues. CDR3 loop: CASSLAAKNIQYF. The CDR3 nucleotides read TGTGCCAGCAGTTTGGCAGCCAAAAACATTCAGTACTTC.

This clonotype came up many times. The chain has TRBV20-1 and TRBJ2-7; 8 bases are a match to TRBD2. CDR1 is DFQATT, CDR2 SNEGSKA, per germline (reference sequence). V shed 3 bases, J shed 0 bases, and the junction held 7 bases outside the gene matches. The CDR3 length is 15 residues. The DNA for the CDR3 is TGCAGTGCTAGGGCCACTAGCGGATACTCCTACGAGCAGTACTTC. Encoded protein: CSARATSGYSYEQYF.

On this clonotype itself: A much more abundant neighbour one base away suggests this may be a read error. The CDR3 loop is CASSPRTGREQFF. The CDR3, as DNA: TGTGCCAGCAGTCCGAGAACAGGGAGGGAGCAGTTCTTC. This chain links TRBV6-5 with TRBJ2-1; D is possibly TRBD1 or TRBD2 (6 bases each). The V end was cut by 5 bases, the J end by 10 bases, with 15 bases between. CDR1 and CDR2 from the germline V gene are MNHEY and SVGAGI. The CDR3 runs to 13 residues.

A note on this clonotype: At one end, the junction sequence differs from germline, possibly due to a read error. The chain employs TRBV5-1 and TRBJ1-2; 7 positions match TRBD1. The CDR3 length is 16 residues. CDR1 is SGHRS, CDR2 YFSETQ, per germline. For the CDR3, the DNA is TGCACCAGCAGCCTCATGGGACAGTCGGATAACTATGGCTACACCTTC. It encodes CTSSLMGQSDNYGYTF.

This clonotype was seen many times. The rearrangement links TRBV20-1 to TRBJ1-4; 8 nucleotides line up with TRBD1. Per germline, CDR1 DFQATT and CDR2 SNEGSKA (reference sequence). The CDR3 runs to 13 residues. Losses at the gene ends were 4 bases for V and 8 bases for J; bases not matched to a gene: 6. The CDR3: CSAKQGVREKLFF. In DNA form, the CDR3 reads TGCAGTGCTAAACAGGGGGTTCGAGAAAAACTGTTTTTT.

This clonotype was picked up many times. One junction end disagrees with the germline gene, perhaps due to a read error. The CDR3, as DNA: TGTGCCAGCAGCTCCTTGGGGCGACTTAGCTTC. Translation: CASSSLGRLSF. The chain employs TRBV12-3 or TRBV12-4 and TRBJ2-7, with D tentatively TRBD1 (5 bases). This CDR3 comprises 11 residues.

This clonotype was counted a few times. The chain links TRBV20-1 to TRBJ2-1, with D perhaps TRBD1 (5 bases). Trimming removed 3 bases at V and 8 bases at J, with 14 bases between. The CDR3 has 13 residues. Germline loops: CDR1 DFQATT, CDR2 SNEGSKA (reference sequence). CDR3 DNA sequence: TGCAGTGCTAGCAACCTGGGGCTCGATGAGCAGTTCTTC. Amino acids: CSASNLGLDEQFF.

The genes are TRBV28 and TRBJ1-6, with D unresolved. This CDR3 comprises 14 residues. V was clipped by 7 bases and J by 9 bases, with 16 bases between them. Germline loops: CDR1 MDHEN, CDR2 SYDVKM. CDR3 DNA: TGTGCCAGCACCCAAGAGGGCTTTAGTTCACCCCTCCACTTT. Translating gives CASTQEGFSSPLHF. Combining the CDR3 with reference TRBV28 and TRBJ1-6 gives the whole variable domain DVKVTQSSRYLVKRTGEKVFLECVQDMDHENMFWYRQDPGLGLRLIYFSYDVKMKEKGDIPEGYSVSREKKERFSLILESASTNQTSMYLCASTQEGFSSPLHFGNGTRLTVT.

This rearrangement joins TRBV5-1 to TRBJ2-7, with 8 nucleotides matching TRBD1. There are 14 residues in the CDR3. Germline assignment: CDR1 SGHRS and CDR2 YFSETQ. The V and J ends lost 4 bases and 6 bases, in that order; junction bases with no gene match: 9. CDR3 nucleotide sequence: TGCGCCAGCAGCCAGGGACAGGACAGCATCGAGCAGTACTTC. Its translation: CASSQGQDSIEQYF. The whole variable domain, remainder taken from reference TRBV5-1 and TRBJ2-7, is KAGVTQTPRYLIKTRGQQVTLSCSPISGHRSVSWYQQTPGQGLQFLFEYFSETQRNKGNFPGRFSGRQFSNSRSEMNVSTLELGDSALYLCASSQGQDSIEQYFGPGTRLTVT.

The sample holds many counts of this clonotype. This sequence joins TRBV6-5 and TRBJ2-6; D not resolved. CDR1 and CDR2 (germline): MNHEY, SVGAGI. V lost 6 bases to trimming and J lost 4 bases, with 10 bases between them. The CDR3 has 14 amino acids. The CDR3 loop is CASRFVGGANVLTF. The CDR3 nucleotides are TGTGCCAGCAGATTCGTGGGGGGGGCCAACGTCCTGACTTTC.

The rearrangement uses TRBV12-3 or TRBV12-4 and TRBJ2-2, with 11 bases that match TRBD2. The CDR3 consists of 17 residues. Unmatched junction bases numbered 10, after V lost 6 bases and J lost 4 bases. In DNA, the CDR3 is TGTGCCAGCAGCCCCATACTAGCGGGAGATGCCACCGGGGAGCTGTTTTTT. Its translation: CASSPILAGDATGELFF.

This clonotype was counted ten times or more. The chain joins TRBV11-2 to TRBJ2-3, with 8 bases identical to TRBD2. Looked up from germline, CDR1 is SGHAT and CDR2 is FQNNGV. The V and J ends lost 6 bases and 5 bases, in that order; junction bases with no gene match: 10. This CDR3 has 15 residues. CDR3: CASRPKREKIDTQYF. The CDR3 DNA sequence: TGTGCCAGCAGACCGAAGCGGGAGAAAATAGATACGCAGTATTTT.

Remarks on this clonotype: A much larger clone lies a single base off, so this may be a read error. The genes are TRBV5-1 and TRBJ2-7; no reliable D call. The length of the CDR3 is 15 residues. Per germline, CDR1 SGHRS and CDR2 YFSETQ. The CDR3 here is CAGSLALQVVYEQYF. DNA for the CDR3: TGCGCCGGCAGCTTGGCCTTGCAGGTGGTCTACGAGCAGTACTTC.

This clonotype was seen a few times. A read error is likely, as this CDR3 ends without the conserved phenylalanine or tryptophan. This chain connects TRBV5-1 to TRBJ1-1, with 7 bases fitting TRBD1. J was trimmed by 8 bases and V by 8 bases; bases with no gene match: 15. Germline lookup yields CDR1 SGHRS and CDR2 YFSETQ. This CDR3 region has 14 residues. Here the CDR3 DNA reads TGCGCCAGTACTTCAAGGGACAGCACGACAGAAGCTTTCTCT. It codes for CASTSRDSTTEAFS.